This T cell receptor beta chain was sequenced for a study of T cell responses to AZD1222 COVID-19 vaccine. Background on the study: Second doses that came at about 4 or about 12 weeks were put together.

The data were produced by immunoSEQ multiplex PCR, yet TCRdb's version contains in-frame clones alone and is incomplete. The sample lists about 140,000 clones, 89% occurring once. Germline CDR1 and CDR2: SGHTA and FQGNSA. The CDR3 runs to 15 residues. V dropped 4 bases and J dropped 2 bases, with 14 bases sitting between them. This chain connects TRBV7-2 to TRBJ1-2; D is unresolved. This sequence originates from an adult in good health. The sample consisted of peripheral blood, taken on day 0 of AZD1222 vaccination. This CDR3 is CASSSGRKKNYGYTF. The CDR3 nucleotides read TGTGCCAGCAGCTCTGGACGGAAGAAGAACTATGGCTACACCTTC. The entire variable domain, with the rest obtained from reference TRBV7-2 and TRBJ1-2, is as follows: GAGVSQSPSNKVTEKGKDVELRCDPISGHTALYWYRQSLGQGLEFLIYFQGNSAPDKSGLPSDRFSAERTGGSVSTLTIQRTQQEDSAVYLCASSSGRKKNYGYTFGSGTRLTVV.